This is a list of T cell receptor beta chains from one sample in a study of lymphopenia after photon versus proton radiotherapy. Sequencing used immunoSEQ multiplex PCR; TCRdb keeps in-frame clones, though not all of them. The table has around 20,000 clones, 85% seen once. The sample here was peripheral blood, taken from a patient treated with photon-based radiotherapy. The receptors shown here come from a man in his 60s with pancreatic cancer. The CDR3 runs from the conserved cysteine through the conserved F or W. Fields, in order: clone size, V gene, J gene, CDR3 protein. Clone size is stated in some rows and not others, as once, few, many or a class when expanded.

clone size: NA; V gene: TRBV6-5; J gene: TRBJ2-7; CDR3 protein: CASSPTSGGFYEQYF
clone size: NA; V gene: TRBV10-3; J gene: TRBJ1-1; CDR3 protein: CAISSPDRLNTEAFF
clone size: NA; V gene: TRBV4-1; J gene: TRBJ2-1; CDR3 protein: CASSPTGWNDNEQFF
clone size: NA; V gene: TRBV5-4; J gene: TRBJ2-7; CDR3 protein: CASSAGGPTYEQYF
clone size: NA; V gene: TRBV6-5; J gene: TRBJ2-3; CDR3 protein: CASRTRTGSDTQYF
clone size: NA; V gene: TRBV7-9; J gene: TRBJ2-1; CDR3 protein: CASRTAAGGRSYNEQFF
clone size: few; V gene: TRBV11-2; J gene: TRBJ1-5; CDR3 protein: CASSLGDRQPQHF
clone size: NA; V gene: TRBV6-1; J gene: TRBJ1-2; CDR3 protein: CASREQGDYGYTF
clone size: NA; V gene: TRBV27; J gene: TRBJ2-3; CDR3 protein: CASSLGQGRGTDTQYF
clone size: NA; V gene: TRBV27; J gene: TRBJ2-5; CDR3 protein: CATKLRGYQETQYF
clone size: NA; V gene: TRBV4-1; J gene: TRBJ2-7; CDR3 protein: CASSQEGLDGEQYF
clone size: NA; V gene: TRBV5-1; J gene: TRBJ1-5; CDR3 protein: CASSSGTGGGQPQHF
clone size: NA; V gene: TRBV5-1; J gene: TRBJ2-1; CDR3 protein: CASRPLGVGYNEQFF
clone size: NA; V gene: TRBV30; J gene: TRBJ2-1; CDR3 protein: CACYPQGTKYNEQFF
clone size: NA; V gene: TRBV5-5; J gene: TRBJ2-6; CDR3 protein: CASSSTTGANVLTF
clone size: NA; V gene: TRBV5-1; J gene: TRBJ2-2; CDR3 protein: CASRHMAGNTGELFF
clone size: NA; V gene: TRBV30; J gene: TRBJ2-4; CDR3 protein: CAWSPLTGGRAKNIQYF
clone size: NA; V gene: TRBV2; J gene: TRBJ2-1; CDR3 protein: CASLLAGSSGEQFF
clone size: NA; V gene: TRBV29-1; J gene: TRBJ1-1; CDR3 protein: CSAATTAYTEAFF
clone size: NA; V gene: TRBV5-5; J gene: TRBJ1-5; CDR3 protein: CASSLVDQPQHF
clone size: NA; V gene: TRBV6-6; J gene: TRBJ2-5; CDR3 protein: CASSARGGAEEQYF
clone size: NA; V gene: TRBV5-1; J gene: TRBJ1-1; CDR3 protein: CASSPPRRAGNTEAFF
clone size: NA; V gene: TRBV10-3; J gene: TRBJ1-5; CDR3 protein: CAISEDLGNQPQHF
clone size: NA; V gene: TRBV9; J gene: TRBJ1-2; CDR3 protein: CASSVVAFYGYTF
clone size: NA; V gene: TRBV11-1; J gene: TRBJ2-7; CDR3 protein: CASSSGLSNYEQYF
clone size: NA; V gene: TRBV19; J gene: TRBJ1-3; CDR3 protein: CASSRREGNTIYF
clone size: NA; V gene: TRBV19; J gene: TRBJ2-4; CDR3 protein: CASSIVRGIQYF
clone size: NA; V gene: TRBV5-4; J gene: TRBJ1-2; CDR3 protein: CASSLGDRPNYGYTF
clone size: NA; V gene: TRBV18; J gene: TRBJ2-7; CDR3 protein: CASSPYQDSYEQYF
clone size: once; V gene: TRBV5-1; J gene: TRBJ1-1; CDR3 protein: CASSLIPSNTEAFF
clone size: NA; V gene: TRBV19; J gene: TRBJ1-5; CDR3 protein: CASSIDPGINQPQHF
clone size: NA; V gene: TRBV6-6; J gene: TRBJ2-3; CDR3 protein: CASSRDSPSTDTQYF
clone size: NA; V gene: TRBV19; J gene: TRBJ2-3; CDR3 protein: CASSIGKAPTDTQYF